In this sample, the clone carrying this TCR beta chain turned up many times. The source material, RNA transcripts, was used to amplify TCR beta CDR3 regions. An initial round of RT-PCR targeting the TCR CDR3 relied on the HTBI primer set. TCRdb analysed the multiplex PCR reads with MiXCR anew, one entry per CDR3 protein. This table has under 450,000 distinct CDR3 sequences, 15% to 18% appearing once. The data were obtained in a study of T cells in Graves' hyperthyroidism and ophthalmopathy. Unmatched junction bases numbered 12, after V lost 7 bases and J lost 9 bases. Germline CDR1 reads SNHLY; CDR2 reads FYNNEI. The length of the CDR3 is 14 residues.

The chain recombines TRBV2 with TRBJ1-5, with 7 bases lining up with TRBD1. Sequencing was performed on blood. The sequence came from a woman aged 18-29 years with Graves' hyperthyroidism. This chain's CDR3 is CASNPGQSFGPQHF. In nucleotides, the CDR3 is TGTGCCAGCAACCCGGGACAGTCCTTCGGGCCCCAGCATTTT.